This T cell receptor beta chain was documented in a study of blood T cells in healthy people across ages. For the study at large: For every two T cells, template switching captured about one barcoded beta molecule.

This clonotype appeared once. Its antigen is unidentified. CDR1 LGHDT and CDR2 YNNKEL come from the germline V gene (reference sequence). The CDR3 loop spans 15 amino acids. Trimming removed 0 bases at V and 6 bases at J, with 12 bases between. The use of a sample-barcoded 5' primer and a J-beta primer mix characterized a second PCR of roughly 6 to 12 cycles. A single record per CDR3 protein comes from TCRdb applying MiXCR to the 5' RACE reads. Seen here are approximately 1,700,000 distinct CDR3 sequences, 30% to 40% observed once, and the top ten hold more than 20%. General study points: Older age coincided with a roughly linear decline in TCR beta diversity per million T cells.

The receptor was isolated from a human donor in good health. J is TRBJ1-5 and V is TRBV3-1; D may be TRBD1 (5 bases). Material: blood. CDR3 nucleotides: TGTGCCAGCAGCCAAGATTACAGGACCGGTCAGCCCCAGCATTTT. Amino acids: CASSQDYRTGQPQHF.